This T cell receptor (beta chain) is from a study of shared clonotypes between healthy human individuals (dated by TCRdb to 2020 to 2021). Background for the entire study: A few men and two women, aged 18 to 49 years, made up the cohort. To estimate repertoire size and how much clonotype sharing occurs between individuals, the study deeply sequenced the blood TCR repertoires of roughly 5 healthy adults. To increase sequencing depth and limit assay-specific biases, TCR repertoire library preparation and sequencing were carried out by different laboratories using diverse techniques. Between about 0.8 and 9 billion PBMCs per donor were obtained by leukapheresis. General findings and caveats noted by the study authors: Because the study included a small number of donors, the genetic and exposure-history diversity represented was limited. Sampling was limited to blood, and TCR repertoires in tissue likely differ from TCR repertoires in blood. Pairwise subsampling led to the expectation that sequencing depth would affect the degree of clonotype sharing among donors.

The donors were healthy, HIV-negative adults who had no recently reported acute infections or vaccinations. All donors were Caucasian adults living in Nashville, Tennessee, USA. For unsorted samples, about 90 million PBMCs were counted, and genomic DNA was extracted using the QIAamp DNA Blood Mini kit. After blood collection by leukapheresis, PBMCs were isolated using Ficoll-Histopaque density gradient centrifugation and then cryopreserved in the vapor phase of liquid nitrogen. Between the V and J ends, shortened by 2 bases and 1 base respectively, the junction contains 0 bases. Taken from cysteine to phenylalanine, the CDR3 has 13 residues. Here the CDR3 DNA is all that survives: 39 bases in frame from base 1. The germline V gene (reference sequence) yields PRHDT for CDR1 and FYEKMQ for CDR2. A remark on this clone: No antigen is known for it. There are no base qualities to consult, and no much larger clone falls within one base.

TCR CDR3 regions were amplified from genomic DNA by multiplex PCR using the deep immunoSEQ assay. Extracted genomic DNA from each cell subset was spread evenly across all wells of several immunoSEQ 96-well plates, with each plate serving as a replicate. Each replicate PCR for unsorted PBMC received approximately 0.3 ug genomic DNA, equal to 25,000 to 35,000 T cell genomes. Unsorted PBMC genomic DNA was sequenced across ten immunoSEQ deep assay plates. Purified libraries were quantified with a Qubit 3.0 fluorometer, sized on a Bioanalyzer 2100, and re-quantified with the KAPA Library Quantification kit. Each immunoSEQ 96-well plate was sequenced on its own single-read 150-cycle Illumina NextSeq 550 flow cell. Turning to the authors' computational methods: Because only junctional sequences without quality scores were contained in the immunoSEQ output, filtering matching that applied to full-length reads could not be performed. To assign V/J genes and CDR3, sequences were annotated using PyIR, a Python wrapper for IgBLAST v1.9, with IMGT germline references. Reads were removed for weak V/J assignments (E-value above 1e-6), missing CDR3, stop codons, out-of-frame junctions, or ambiguous translated residues. V3J clonotypes were defined as sequences sharing the same inferred V gene, J gene, and CDR3 amino acid sequence. Percentage overlap between repertoires was calculated by dividing the number of shared unique clonotypes by the size of the smaller repertoire. Three approaches were used to assess repertoire richness: RTK rarefaction, the Chao1 estimator, and Recon v2.1 estimates of unobserved clonotypes. The source is immuneACCESS, and TCRdb retained only in-frame sequences with V and J called. Part of the clones is not carried over; for the studies checked, unresolved V genes explain less than half of this, and the remainder is unexplained. That table is the source of V, J and clone size, and D and trimming were worked out from the DNA. This sample has fewer than 600,000 clones in its table, and 60% to 80% of those were observed once. The biggest ten clones account for approximately 12% of the sample.

The rearrangement joined TRBV13 to TRBJ2-6; no D gene is confidently identified. The receptor's source is a woman aged 40 to 55 in good health. Some clones in this sample may be carry-over from other donors' samples. The sequenced material came from PBMCs. Read as DNA, the sequence is TGTGCCAGCAGCTTATCTGGGGCCAACGTCCTGACTTTC. Translated, it reads CASSLSGANVLTF.